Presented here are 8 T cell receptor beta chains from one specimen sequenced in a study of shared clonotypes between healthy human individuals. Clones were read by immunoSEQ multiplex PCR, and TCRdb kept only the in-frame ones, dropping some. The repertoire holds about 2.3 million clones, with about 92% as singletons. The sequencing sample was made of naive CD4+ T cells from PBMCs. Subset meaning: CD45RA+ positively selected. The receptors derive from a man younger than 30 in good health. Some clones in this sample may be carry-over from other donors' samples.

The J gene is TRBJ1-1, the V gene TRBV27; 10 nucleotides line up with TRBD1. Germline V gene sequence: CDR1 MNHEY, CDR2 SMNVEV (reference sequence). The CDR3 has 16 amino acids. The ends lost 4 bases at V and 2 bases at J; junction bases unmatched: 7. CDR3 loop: CASSSWTGGRNTEAFF. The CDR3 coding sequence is TGTGCCAGCAGTTCGTGGACAGGGGGTCGAAACACTGAAGCTTTCTTT.

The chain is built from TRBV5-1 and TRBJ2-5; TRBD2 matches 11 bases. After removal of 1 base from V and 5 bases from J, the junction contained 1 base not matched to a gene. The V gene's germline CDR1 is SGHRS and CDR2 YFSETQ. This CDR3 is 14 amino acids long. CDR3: CASSLIAGGETQYF. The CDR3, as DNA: TGCGCCAGCAGCTTGATAGCGGGAGGGGAGACCCAGTACTTC.

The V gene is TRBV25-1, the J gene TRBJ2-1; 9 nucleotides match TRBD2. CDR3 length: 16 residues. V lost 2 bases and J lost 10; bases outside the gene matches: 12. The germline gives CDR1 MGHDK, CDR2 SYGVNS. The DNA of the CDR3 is TGTGCCAGCAGTGAACTGCCGAGCGGGAGGTTACGAGAGCAGTTCTTC. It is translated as CASSELPSGRLREQFF.

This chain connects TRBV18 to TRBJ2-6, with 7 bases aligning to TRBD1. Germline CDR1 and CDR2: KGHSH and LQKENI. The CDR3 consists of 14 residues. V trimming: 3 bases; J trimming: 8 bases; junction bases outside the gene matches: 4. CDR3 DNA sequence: TGTGCCAGCTCACCTACACAGGGGTCCAACGTCCTGACTTTC. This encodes CASSPTQGSNVLTF.

In nucleotides, the CDR3 is TGTGCCAGCAGTTTCGATCCGGACACCATATATTTT. Translation: CASSFDPDTIYF. The chain recombines TRBV28 with TRBJ1-3; D remains unclear. The CDR3 sequence is 12 residues long. CDR1 is MDHEN, CDR2 SYDVKM, per germline. V gave up 3 bases and J gave up 8 bases, with 8 bases separating them.

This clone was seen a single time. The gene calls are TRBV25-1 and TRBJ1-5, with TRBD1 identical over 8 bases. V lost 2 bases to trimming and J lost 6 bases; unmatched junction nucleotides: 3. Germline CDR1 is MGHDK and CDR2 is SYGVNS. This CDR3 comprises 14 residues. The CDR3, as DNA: TGTGCCAGCAGTGAAGCAGGGGGCGGTCAGCCCCAGCATTTT. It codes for CASSEAGGGQPQHF.

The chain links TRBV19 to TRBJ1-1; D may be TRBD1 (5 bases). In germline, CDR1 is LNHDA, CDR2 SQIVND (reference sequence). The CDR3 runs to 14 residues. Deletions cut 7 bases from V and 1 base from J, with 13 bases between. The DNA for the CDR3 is TGTGCCAGTATACGGACATTTTGGAACACTGAAGCTTTCTTT. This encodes CASIRTFWNTEAFF.

Here the CDR3 DNA reads TGTGCCAGCAATAGCTTAGGGGATACGCAGTATTTT. It encodes CASNSLGDTQYF. The chain is built from TRBV2 and TRBJ2-3; D is ambiguous. In germline, CDR1 is SNHLY, CDR2 FYNNEI. Trimming pared 7 bases from V and 6 bases from J, leaving 11 bases between. The CDR3 spans 12 residues.